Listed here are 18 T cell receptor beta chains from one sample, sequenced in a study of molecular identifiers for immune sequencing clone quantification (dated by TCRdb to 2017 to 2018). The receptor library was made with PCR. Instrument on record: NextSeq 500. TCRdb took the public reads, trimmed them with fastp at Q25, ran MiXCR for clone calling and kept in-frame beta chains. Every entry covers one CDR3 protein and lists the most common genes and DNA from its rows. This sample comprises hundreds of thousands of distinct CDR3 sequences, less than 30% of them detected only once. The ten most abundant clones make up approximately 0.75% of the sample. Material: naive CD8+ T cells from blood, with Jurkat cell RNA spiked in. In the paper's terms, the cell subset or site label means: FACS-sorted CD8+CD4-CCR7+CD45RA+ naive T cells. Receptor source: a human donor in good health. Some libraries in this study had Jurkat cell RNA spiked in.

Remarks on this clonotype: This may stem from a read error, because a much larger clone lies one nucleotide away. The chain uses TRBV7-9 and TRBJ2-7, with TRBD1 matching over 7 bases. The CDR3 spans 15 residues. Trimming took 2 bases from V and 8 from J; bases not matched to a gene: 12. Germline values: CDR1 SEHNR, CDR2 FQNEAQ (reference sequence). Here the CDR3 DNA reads TGTGCCAGCAGCTTAATCGAGGGGGCGCGCCACAAGCAGTACTTC. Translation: CASSLIEGARHKQYF.

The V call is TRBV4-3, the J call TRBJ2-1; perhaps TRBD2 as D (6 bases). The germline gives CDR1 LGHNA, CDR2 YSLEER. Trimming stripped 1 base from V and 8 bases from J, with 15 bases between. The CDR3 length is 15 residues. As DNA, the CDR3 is TGCGCCAGCAGCCAAGGTTGGGGCGGGGCGGATGAGCAGTTCTTC. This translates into CASSQGWGGADEQFF.

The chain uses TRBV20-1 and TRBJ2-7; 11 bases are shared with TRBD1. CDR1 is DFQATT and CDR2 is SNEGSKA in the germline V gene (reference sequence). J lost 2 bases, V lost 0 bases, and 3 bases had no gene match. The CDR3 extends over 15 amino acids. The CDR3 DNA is TGCAGTGCTAGAGACGGGACAGGGGGTCCCTACGAGCAGTACTTC. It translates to CSARDGTGGPYEQYF.

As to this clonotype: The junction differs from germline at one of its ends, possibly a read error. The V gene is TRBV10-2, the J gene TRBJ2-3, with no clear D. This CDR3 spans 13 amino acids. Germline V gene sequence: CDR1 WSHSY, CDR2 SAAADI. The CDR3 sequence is CASSDGSTDTHYF. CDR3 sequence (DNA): TGCGCCAGCAGTGACGGCAGCACAGATACGCATTATTTT.

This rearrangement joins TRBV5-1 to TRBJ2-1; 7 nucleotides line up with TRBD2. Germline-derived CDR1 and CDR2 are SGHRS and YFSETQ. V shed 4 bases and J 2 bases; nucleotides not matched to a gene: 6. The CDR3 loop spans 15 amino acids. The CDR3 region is CASSSGTSTYNEQFF. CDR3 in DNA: TGCGCCAGCAGCAGCGGGACTTCTACCTACAATGAGCAGTTCTTC.

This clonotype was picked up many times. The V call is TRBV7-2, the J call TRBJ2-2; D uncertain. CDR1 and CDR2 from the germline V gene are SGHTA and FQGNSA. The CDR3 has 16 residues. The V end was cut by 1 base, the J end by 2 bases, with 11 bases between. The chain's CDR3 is CASSLDGKSNTGELFF. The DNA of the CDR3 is TGTGCCAGCAGCTTAGATGGGAAGTCAAACACCGGGGAGCTGTTTTTT.

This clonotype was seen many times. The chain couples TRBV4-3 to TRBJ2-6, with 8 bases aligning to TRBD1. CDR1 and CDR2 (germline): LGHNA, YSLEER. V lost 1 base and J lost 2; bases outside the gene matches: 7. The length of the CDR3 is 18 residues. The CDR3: CASSQGAGGLTGANVLTF. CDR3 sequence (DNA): TGCGCCAGCAGCCAAGGCGCAGGGGGCTTGACTGGGGCCAACGTCCTGACTTTC.

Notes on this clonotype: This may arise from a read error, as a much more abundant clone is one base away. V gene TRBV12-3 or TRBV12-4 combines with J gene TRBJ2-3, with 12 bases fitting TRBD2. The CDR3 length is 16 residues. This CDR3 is CASSPTSGSSRDTQSF. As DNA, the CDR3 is TGTGCCAGCAGTCCGACTAGCGGGAGTAGTAGGGATACGCAGTCTTTT.

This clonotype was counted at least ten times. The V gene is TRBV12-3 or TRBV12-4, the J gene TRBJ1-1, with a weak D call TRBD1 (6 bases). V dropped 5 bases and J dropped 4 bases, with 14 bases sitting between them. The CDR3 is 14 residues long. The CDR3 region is CASSQLYRATEAFF. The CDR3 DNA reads TGTGCCAGCAGTCAACTGTACAGGGCCACTGAAGCTTTCTTT.

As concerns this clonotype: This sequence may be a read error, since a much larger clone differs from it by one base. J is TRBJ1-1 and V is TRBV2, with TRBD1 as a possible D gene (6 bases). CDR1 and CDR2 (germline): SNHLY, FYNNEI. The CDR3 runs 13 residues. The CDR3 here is CASSGGAPTGAFF. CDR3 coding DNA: TGTGCCAGCAGTGGGGGGGCGCCCACTGGAGCTTTCTTT. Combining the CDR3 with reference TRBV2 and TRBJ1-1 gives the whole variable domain EPEVTQTPSHQVTQMGQEVILRCVPISNHLYFYWYRQILGQKVEFLVSFYNNEISEKSEIFDDQFSVERPDGSNFTLKIRSTKLEDSAMYFCASSGGAPTGAFFGQGTRLTVV.

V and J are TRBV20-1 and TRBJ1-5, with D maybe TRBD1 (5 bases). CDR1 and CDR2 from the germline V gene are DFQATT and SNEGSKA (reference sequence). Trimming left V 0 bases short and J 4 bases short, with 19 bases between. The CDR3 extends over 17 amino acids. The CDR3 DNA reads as TGCAGTGCTAGAGATCATCGGATGGGGGACGGAAATCAGCCCCAGCATTTT. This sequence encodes CSARDHRMGDGNQPQHF.

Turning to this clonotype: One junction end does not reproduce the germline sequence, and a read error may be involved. CDR3 residues: CAWSPPSLYNERFF. The DNA of the CDR3 is TGTGCCTGGAGCCCTCCGTCACTCTACAATGAGCGGTTCTTC. The genes are TRBV30 and TRBJ2-1, with D hard to call. CDR3 length: 14 amino acids. The V gene's germline CDR1 is GTSNPN and CDR2 SVGIG (reference sequence).

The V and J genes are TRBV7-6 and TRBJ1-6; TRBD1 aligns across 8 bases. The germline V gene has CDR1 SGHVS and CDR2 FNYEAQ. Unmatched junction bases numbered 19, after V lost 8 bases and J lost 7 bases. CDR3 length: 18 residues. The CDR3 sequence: CASGSRDRRPYRNSPLHF. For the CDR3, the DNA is TGTGCCAGCGGCTCACGGGACAGGCGTCCCTACCGGAATTCACCCCTCCACTTT. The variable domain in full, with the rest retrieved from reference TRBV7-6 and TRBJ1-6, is GAGVSQSPRYKVTKRGQDVALRCDPISGHVSLYWYRQALGQGPEFLTYFNYEAQQDKSGLPNDRFSAERPEGSISTLTIQRTEQRDSAMYRCASGSRDRRPYRNSPLHFGNGTRLTVT.

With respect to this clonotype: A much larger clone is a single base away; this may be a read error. CDR3 sequence reads: CASSADNAGAFF. Here the CDR3 DNA reads TGTGCCAGCAGTGCCGACAATGCTGGAGCTTTCTTT. V and J are TRBV12-3 or TRBV12-4 and TRBJ1-1; D is unresolved. The V end lost 5 bases, the J end lost 10 bases, and 14 bases lay between the germline ends. The CDR3 is 12 residues long.

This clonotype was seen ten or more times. The CDR3 nucleotides read TGTGCCAGCAGCCCCTTCGGGGGCCCAGATACGCAGTATTTT. This encodes CASSPFGGPDTQYF. The rearrangement uses TRBV7-6 and TRBJ2-3; D tentatively reads TRBD1 or TRBD2 (6 bases each). V lost 5 bases to trimming and J lost 4 bases, with 13 bases between them. The length of the CDR3 is 14 residues. CDR1 and CDR2 (germline): SGHVS, FNYEAQ. Supplemented by reference TRBV7-6 and TRBJ2-3, the full variable domain reads GAGVSQSPRYKVTKRGQDVALRCDPISGHVSLYWYRQALGQGPEFLTYFNYEAQQDKSGLPNDRFSAERPEGSISTLTIQRTEQRDSAMYRCASSPFGGPDTQYFGPGTRLTVL.

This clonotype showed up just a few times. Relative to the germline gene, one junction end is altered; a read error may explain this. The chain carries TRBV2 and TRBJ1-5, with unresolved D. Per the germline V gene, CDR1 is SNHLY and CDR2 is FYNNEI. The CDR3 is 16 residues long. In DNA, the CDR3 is TGTGCTAGCAGTGAGGGTTTAACAGACTATTCTCAGCCCCGGCATTTT. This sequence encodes CASSEGLTDYSQPRHF. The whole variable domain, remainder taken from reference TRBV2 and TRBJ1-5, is EPEVTQTPSHQVTQMGQEVILRCVPISNHLYFYWYRQILGQKVEFLVSFYNNEISEKSEIFDDQFSVERPDGSNFTLKIRSTKLEDSAMYFCASSEGLTDYSQPRHFGDGTRLSIL.

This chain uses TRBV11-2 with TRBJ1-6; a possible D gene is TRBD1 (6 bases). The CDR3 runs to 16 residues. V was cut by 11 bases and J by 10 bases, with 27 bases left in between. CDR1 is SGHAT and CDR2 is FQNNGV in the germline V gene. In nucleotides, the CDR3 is TGTGCCGGCACCTCAGACCCACAGGGAGCTGGCTCACCCCTCCACTTT. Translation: CAGTSDPQGAGSPLHF.

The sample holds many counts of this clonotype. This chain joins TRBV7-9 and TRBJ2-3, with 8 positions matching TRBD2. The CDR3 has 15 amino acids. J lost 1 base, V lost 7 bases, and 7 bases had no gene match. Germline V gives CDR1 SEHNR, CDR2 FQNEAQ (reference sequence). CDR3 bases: TGTGCCAGCATCGAGAGCGGGGGCCGCACAGATACGCAGTATTTT. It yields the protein CASIESGGRTDTQYF.